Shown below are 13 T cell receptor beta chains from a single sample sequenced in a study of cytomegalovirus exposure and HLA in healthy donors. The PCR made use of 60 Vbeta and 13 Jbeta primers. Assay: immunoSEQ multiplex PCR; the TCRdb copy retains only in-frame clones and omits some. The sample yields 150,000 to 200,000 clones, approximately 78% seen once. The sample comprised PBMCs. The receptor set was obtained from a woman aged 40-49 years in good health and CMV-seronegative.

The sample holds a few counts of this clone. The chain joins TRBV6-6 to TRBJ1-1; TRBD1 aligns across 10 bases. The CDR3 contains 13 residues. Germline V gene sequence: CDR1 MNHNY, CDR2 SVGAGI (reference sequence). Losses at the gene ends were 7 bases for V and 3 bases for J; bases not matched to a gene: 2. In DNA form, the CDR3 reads TGTGCCAGCACCGGACAGGGGGACACTGAAGCTTTCTTT. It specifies CASTGQGDTEAFF.

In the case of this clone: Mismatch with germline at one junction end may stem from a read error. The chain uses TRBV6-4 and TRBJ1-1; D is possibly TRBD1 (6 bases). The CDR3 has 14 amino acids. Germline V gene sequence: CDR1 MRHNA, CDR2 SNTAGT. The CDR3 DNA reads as TGTGCCAGCAGCCTCTCATCCACAGGGTTGGGCACCACTTTT. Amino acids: CASSLSSTGLGTTF.

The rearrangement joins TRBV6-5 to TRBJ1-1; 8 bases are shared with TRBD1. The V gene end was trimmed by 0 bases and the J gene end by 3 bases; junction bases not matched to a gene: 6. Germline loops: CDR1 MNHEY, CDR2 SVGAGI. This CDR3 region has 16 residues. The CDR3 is CASSYSAGGVYTEAFF. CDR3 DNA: TGTGCCAGCAGTTACTCGGCAGGGGGCGTTTACACTGAAGCTTTCTTT.

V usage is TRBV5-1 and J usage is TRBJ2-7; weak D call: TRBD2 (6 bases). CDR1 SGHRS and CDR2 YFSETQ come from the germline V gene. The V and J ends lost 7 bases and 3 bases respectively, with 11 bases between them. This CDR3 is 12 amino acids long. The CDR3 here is CASWDSNYEQYF. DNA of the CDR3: TGCGCCAGCTGGGACTCGAACTACGAGCAGTACTTC.

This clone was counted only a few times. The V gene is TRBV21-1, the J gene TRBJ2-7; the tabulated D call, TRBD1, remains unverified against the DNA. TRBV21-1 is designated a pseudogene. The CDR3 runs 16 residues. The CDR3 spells CASSKGGDRVLGEQYF. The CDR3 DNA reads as TGTGCCAGCAGCAAAGGAGGAGACAGGGTATTAGGCGAGCAGTACTTC.

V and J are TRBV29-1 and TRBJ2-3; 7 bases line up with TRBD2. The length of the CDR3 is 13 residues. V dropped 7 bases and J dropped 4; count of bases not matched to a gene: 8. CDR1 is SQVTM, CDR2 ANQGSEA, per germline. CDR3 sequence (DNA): TGCAGCGGCGCCCGGGGGGTAGCAGATACGCAGTATTTT. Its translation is CSGARGVADTQYF.

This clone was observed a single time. The CDR3 DNA reads TGTGCCAGCAGCTTTCCGGGACAGATAAACACTGAAGCTTTCTTT. Translating it yields CASSFPGQINTEAFF. The chain has TRBV5-4 and TRBJ1-1; TRBD1 aligns across 7 bases. Per germline, CDR1 SGHNT and CDR2 YYREEE (reference sequence). The CDR3 loop spans 15 amino acids. The V gene end was trimmed by 2 bases and the J gene end by 2 bases; junction bases not matched to a gene: 6.

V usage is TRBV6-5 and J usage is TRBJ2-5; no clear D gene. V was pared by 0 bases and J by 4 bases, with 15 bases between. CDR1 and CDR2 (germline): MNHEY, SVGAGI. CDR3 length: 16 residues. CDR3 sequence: CASSYSGRLGGETQYF. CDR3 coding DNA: TGTGCCAGCAGTTACTCTGGTAGGCTAGGTGGAGAGACCCAGTACTTC.

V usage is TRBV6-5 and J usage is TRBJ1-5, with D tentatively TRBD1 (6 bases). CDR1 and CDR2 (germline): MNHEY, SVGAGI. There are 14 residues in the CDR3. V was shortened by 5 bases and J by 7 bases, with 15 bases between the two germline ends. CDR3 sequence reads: CASSEGTGSQPQHF. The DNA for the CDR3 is TGTGCCAGCAGTGAAGGCACAGGGAGCCAGCCCCAGCATTTT.

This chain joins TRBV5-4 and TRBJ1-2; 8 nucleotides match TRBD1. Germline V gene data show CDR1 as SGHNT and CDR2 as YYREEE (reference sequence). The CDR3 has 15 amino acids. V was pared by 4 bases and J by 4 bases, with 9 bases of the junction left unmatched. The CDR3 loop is CASSLGQGWGYGYTF. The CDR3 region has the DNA TGTGCCAGCAGCCTTGGACAGGGCTGGGGCTATGGCTACACCTTC.

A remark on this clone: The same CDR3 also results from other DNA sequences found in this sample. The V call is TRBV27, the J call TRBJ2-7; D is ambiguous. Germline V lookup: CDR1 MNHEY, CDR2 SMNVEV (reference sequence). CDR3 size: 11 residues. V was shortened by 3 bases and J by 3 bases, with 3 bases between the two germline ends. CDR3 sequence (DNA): TGTGCCAGCAGTTTCTTCTACGAGCAGTACTTC. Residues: CASSFFYEQYF.

CDR3 sequence reads: CASNSLGSSYNEQFF. The CDR3 coding sequence is TGTGCCAGCAATTCACTAGGGAGCTCCTACAATGAGCAGTTCTTC. The V call is TRBV5-6, the J call TRBJ2-1; possibly TRBD2 for D (5 bases). The CDR3 runs to 15 residues. In germline, CDR1 is SGHDT, CDR2 YYEEEE. V was shortened by 6 bases and J by 0 bases, with 13 bases between the two germline ends.

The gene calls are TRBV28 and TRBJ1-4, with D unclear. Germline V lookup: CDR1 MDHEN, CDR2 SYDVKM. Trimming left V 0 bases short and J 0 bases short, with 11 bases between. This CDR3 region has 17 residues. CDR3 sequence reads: CASSLWRGYATNEKLFF. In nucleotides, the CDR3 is TGTGCCAGCAGTTTATGGCGGGGTTACGCAACTAATGAAAAACTGTTTTTT.